This T cell receptor (beta chain) was retrieved from a study of identifying expanded T cells in peripheral blood. Points from the study as a whole: Technical replicates showed around 1.3 changed clones; two weeks about 16; four weeks 19. Clone count variance between approximately 2-week samples rose with total template count.

V was clipped by 0 bases and J by 1 base, with 8 bases between them. The CDR3 spans 15 residues. The germline gives CDR1 LGHNA, CDR2 YSLEER. Clones were read by immunoSEQ multiplex PCR, and TCRdb kept only the in-frame ones, dropping some. The table includes 100,000 or so clones, around 89% detected once. As concerns this clone: Its antigen is still unknown.

Healthy donors had no documented immune events, such as infections, while sampled. The V gene is TRBV4-3, the J gene TRBJ2-3; D is uncertain. This sequence originates from a person between 18 and 75 years old in good health. Specimen: blood. The chain's CDR3 is CASSQEAIRTDTQYF. The CDR3 DNA sequence: TGCGCCAGCAGCCAAGAGGCTATCCGCACAGATACGCAGTATTTT.